This is a list of T cell receptor beta chains from one sample in a study of long-term antiretroviral therapy in people with HIV. Only in-frame clones appear in the TCRdb table, and some are missing; sequencing was by immunoSEQ multiplex PCR. The sample contains under 20,000 clones, around 94% of which appear only once. This specimen consisted of unsorted PBMCs, obtained roughly 6.2 years after starting antiretroviral therapy. The receptors here all came from a woman aged 45-59 years with HIV. Both conserved end residues are part of each CDR3. D genes are given only for firm matches. Size is omitted from some rows. Given values are once, few, many or a class for expanded clones.

CDR3 DNA | CDR3 protein | CDR3 length | clone size | D gene | J gene | V gene
TGCAGTGCTACGGGAGGGAATGAGCAGTTCTTC | CSATGGNEQFF | 11 | - | TRBD2 | TRBJ2-1 | TRBV20-1
TGTGCCAGCTCACCGGACAGATCCTACGAGCAGTACTTC | CASSPDRSYEQYF | 13 | - | - | TRBJ2-7 | TRBV18
TGTGCCAGCAGTTTTAGCCCGGGACAGGGCAACTATGGCTACACCTTC | CASSFSPGQGNYGYTF | 16 | - | TRBD1 | TRBJ1-2 | TRBV27
TGTGCCAGCAGACAGGGACTAGCTTCTGATACGCAGTATTTT | CASRQGLASDTQYF | 14 | - | TRBD2 | TRBJ2-3 | TRBV6-5
TGTGCCAGCAGTTTACCGGGGACCTACGAGCAGTACTTC | CASSLPGTYEQYF | 13 | - | - | TRBJ2-7 | TRBV28
TGTGCCAGCAGCAAACAGTTAAGTGGGCCTCAAGAGACCCAGTACTTC | CASSKQLSGPQETQYF | 16 | once | - | TRBJ2-5 | TRBV6-6
TGTGCCAGCAGCCAGTCGGGGGGCGGGTACGAGCAGTACTTC | CASSQSGGGYEQYF | 14 | - | - | TRBJ2-7 | TRBV11-2
TGTGCCAGCAGCCACCGGGACAGGCTGCGAGGTACCATATATTTT | CASSHRDRLRGTIYF | 15 | - | TRBD1 | TRBJ1-3 | TRBV28
TGTGCCAGCAGTTTTTCGGTGCTTAGCGAGACCCAGTACTTC | CASSFSVLSETQYF | 14 | - | - | TRBJ2-5 | TRBV28
TGTGCCAGCTCATCCCCGGGACTATCAAGTTTTGAGCAGTTCTTC | CASSSPGLSSFEQFF | 15 | - | TRBD2 | TRBJ2-1 | TRBV18
TGTGCCAGCAGCTTTGAGGACTTCTACGAGCAGTACTTC | CASSFEDFYEQYF | 13 | - | - | TRBJ2-7 | TRBV7-8
TGCGCCAGCAGCCAAGATTTAGGTCCGTCCTATCAAGAGACCCAGTACTTC | CASSQDLGPSYQETQYF | 17 | - | - | TRBJ2-5 | TRBV4-1
TGTGCCAGCAGCCCGAGCGGGAGGGCCACCGGGGAGCTGTTTTTT | CASSPSGRATGELFF | 15 | - | TRBD2 | TRBJ2-2 | TRBV7-2
TGTGCCAGCAGCCAAGTGGCGGGCACCTACACCTTC | CASSQVAGTYTF | 12 | once | - | TRBJ1-2 | TRBV14
TGTGCCAGCAGTTTGGGACAGGGGGCGGGCGAGCAGTACTTC | CASSLGQGAGEQYF | 14 | - | TRBD1 | TRBJ2-7 | TRBV28
TGTGCCAGCTCACCAGAAAGCGGGTACTACAATGAGCAGTTCTTC | CASSPESGYYNEQFF | 15 | - | - | TRBJ2-1 | TRBV18
TGTGCCAGTAGTATAAGGTTTGTCCCCATCGACGAGCAGTACTTC | CASSIRFVPIDEQYF | 15 | - | - | TRBJ2-7 | TRBV19
TGTGCCATCAGTGAGGCCCTGAACAGGTTAAATGAAGCTTTCTTT | CAISEALNRLNEAFF | 15 | - | - | TRBJ1-1 | TRBV10-3
TGTGCCAGCAGCTTAGTGTTACCTAATGAGCAGTTCTTC | CASSLVLPNEQFF | 13 | - | - | TRBJ2-1 | TRBV7-9
TGCGCCAGCAGAGCAAAGCGGGAGGTTGCGGCAGATACGCAGTATTTT | CASRAKREVAADTQYF | 16 | - | TRBD2 | TRBJ2-3 | TRBV10-2
TGTGCCAGCCGCTTTAGCGTAGGGCCGAATGAGCAGTTCTTC | CASRFSVGPNEQFF | 14 | - | - | TRBJ2-1 | TRBV27
TGTGCCAGTAGTGGGTATAGCGGGAGTACAGATACGCAGTATTTT | CASSGYSGSTDTQYF | 15 | - | TRBD2 | TRBJ2-3 | TRBV19
TGCGCCAGCAGCTCCACGGGACTAGGGTTTGAAAATGAGCAGTTCTTC | CASSSTGLGFENEQFF | 16 | - | TRBD2 | TRBJ2-1 | TRBV5-1
TGTGCCAGCAGTTTTCCGAGGACTAGCGGGAGGGCCGTCACGGAATACGAGCAGTACTTC | CASSFPRTSGRAVTEYEQYF | 20 | once | TRBD2 | TRBJ2-7 | TRBV28
TGTGCCAGCAGTTTAAACAGCTATGAAGGCTACACCTTC | CASSLNSYEGYTF | 13 | - | - | TRBJ1-2 | TRBV27
TGTGCCAGCAGTCCGGGACAGGGGATTAATCAGCCCCAGCATTTT | CASSPGQGINQPQHF | 15 | - | TRBD1 | TRBJ1-5 | TRBV6-5
TGTGCCAGCAGCTTACCGGGGAAGAGCTCTGGGGCCAACGTCCTGACTTTC | CASSLPGKSSGANVLTF | 17 | - | - | TRBJ2-6 | TRBV11-1
TGCGCCAGCAGCCTCACTTGGGGCGCCGGGGAGCTGTTTTTT | CASSLTWGAGELFF | 14 | medium-sized | - | TRBJ2-2 | TRBV5-1
TGTGCCAGCTCACCCTTCGGCTCTGGAAACACCATATATTTT | CASSPFGSGNTIYF | 14 | - | - | TRBJ1-3 | TRBV18
TGTGCCAGCAGCGAACAGGGACTAGAGACAGATACGCAGTATTTT | CASSEQGLETDTQYF | 15 | - | TRBD2 | TRBJ2-3 | TRBV6-1
TGTGCCAGCAGCTTAGAGAGGGGAACTGAAGCTTTCTTT | CASSLERGTEAFF | 13 | - | - | TRBJ1-1 | TRBV7-6